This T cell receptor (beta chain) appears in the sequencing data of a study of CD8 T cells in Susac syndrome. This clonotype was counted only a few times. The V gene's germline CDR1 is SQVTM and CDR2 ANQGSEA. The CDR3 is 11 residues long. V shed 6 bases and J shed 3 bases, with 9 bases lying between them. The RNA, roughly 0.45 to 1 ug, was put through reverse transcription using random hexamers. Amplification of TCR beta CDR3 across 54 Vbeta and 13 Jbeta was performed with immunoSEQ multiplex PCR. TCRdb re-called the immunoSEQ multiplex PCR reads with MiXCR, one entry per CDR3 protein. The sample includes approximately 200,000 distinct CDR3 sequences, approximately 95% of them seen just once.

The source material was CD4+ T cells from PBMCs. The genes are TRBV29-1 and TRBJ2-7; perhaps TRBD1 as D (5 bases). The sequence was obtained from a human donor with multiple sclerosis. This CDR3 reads CSVGPGYEQYF. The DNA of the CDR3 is TGCAGCGTGGGGCCGGGCTACGAGCAGTACTTC.